Presented here are 12 T cell receptor beta chains from one specimen sequenced in a study of molecular identifiers for immune sequencing clone quantification. Using its own MiXCR run on the PCR reads, TCRdb lists one record per CDR3 protein. The data show more than 70,000 distinct CDR3 sequences, around 20% seen once. Sequences were obtained from naive CD8+ T cells from blood, with Jurkat cell RNA spiked in. The subset denotes: FACS-sorted CD8+CD4-CCR7+CD45RA+ naive T cells. Receptors were obtained from a human donor in good health. Some libraries in this study had Jurkat cell RNA spiked in.

As to this clonotype: A read error may explain this, as a much larger clone is one base away. The chain couples TRBV2 to TRBJ2-7; D gene unclear. Trimming left V 6 bases short and J 5 bases short, with 23 bases between. Germline values: CDR1 SNHLY, CDR2 FYNNEI. There are 16 residues in the CDR3. The CDR3, as DNA: TGTGCCAGCAGGGTATCGGAAGAGCCAAAGGCCCACGAGCAGTACTTC. This sequence encodes CASRVSEEPKAHEQYF.

Ten or more counts support this clonotype. The rearrangement links TRBV27 to TRBJ1-1, with 8 bases aligning to TRBD1. The CDR3 contains 16 residues. CDR1 and CDR2 from the germline V gene are MNHEY and SMNVEV (reference sequence). V trimming: 2 bases; J trimming: 5 bases; junction bases outside the gene matches: 10. The CDR3 region has the DNA TGTGCCAGCAGTTTAATAGGACAGGGATGGGGGACTGAAGCTTTCTTT. Protein: CASSLIGQGWGTEAFF.

The table lists this clonotype with many counts. The J gene is TRBJ1-1, the V gene TRBV4-1; a possible D gene is TRBD1 (6 bases). Per the germline V gene, CDR1 is MGHRA and CDR2 is YSYEKL. V gave up 1 base and J gave up 3 bases, with 30 bases separating them. This CDR3 is 21 amino acids long. The CDR3 DNA sequence: TGCGCCAGCAGCCAAGGAATTATGTTGAGAGGACAGTACCCATGGGACACTGAAGCTTTCTTT. Its translation is CASSQGIMLRGQYPWDTEAFF.

The chain links TRBV20-1 to TRBJ2-1; 11 positions match TRBD2. CDR1 and CDR2 from the germline V gene are DFQATT and SNEGSKA (reference sequence). The CDR3 has 18 residues. The V and J ends lost 1 base and 10 bases, in that order; junction bases with no gene match: 18. The CDR3 bases are TGCAGTGCTAGAGGGGGGTGGACCGGGACTAGCGGCCAATGGGAGCAGTTCTTC. This sequence encodes CSARGGWTGTSGQWEQFF.

This chain uses TRBV5-4 with TRBJ1-6, with D possibly being TRBD1 (6 bases). V shed 1 base and J shed 7 bases, with 12 bases lying between them. This CDR3 is built from 15 residues. Looked up from germline, CDR1 is SGHNT and CDR2 is YYREEE (reference sequence). The CDR3 sequence: CASSLKGGLNSPLHF. DNA of the CDR3: TGTGCCAGCAGCTTGAAAGGGGGGCTAAATTCACCCCTCCACTTT.

In its sample, this clonotype was seen a few times. The chain links TRBV3-1 to TRBJ2-7; 9 nucleotides line up with TRBD2. CDR3 length: 16 residues. Germline V gene data show CDR1 as LGHDT and CDR2 as YNNKEL (reference sequence). V dropped 4 bases and J dropped 3; count of bases not matched to a gene: 10. CDR3 residues: CASSPLIAGADYEQYF. The CDR3 DNA sequence: TGTGCCAGCAGCCCGCTAATAGCGGGGGCGGACTACGAGCAGTACTTC.

This clonotype was counted only a few times. The V and J genes are TRBV7-6 and TRBJ2-1, with a tentative D call TRBD2 (6 bases). Germline V gene data show CDR1 as SGHVS and CDR2 as FNYEAQ. CDR3 length: 14 amino acids. V was pared by 5 bases and J by 6 bases, with 14 bases between. The CDR3 here is CASSRTDGGNEQFF. The DNA for the CDR3 is TGTGCCAGCAGCCGCACCGACGGGGGCAATGAGCAGTTCTTC.

The sample holds a few counts of this clonotype. The CDR3 DNA is TGTGCCAGCAGCTGGGGTTCCCGAGCTGAGCAGTTCTTC. Translated, it gives CASSWGSRAEQFF. The rearrangement uses TRBV7-9 and TRBJ2-1; D is ambiguous. Germline V lookup: CDR1 SEHNR, CDR2 FQNEAQ (reference sequence). The CDR3 extends over 13 amino acids. Trimming removed 4 bases at V and 9 bases at J, with 13 bases between.

The chain joins TRBV19 to TRBJ1-1; no firm D call. This CDR3 contains 12 residues. V lost 6 bases to trimming and J lost 12 bases, with 17 bases between them. Germline CDR1 and CDR2: LNHDA and SQIVND (reference sequence). The CDR3, as DNA: TGTGCCAGTAGCCACGGACTGGATGTAACTTTCTTT. This encodes CASSHGLDVTFF.

This clonotype was detected only a few times. This sequence joins TRBV15 and TRBJ2-3, with TRBD1 identical over 10 bases. This CDR3 contains 16 residues. From germline, CDR1 is LNHNV and CDR2 YYDKDF (reference sequence). Trimming removed 5 bases from V and 5 bases from J; junction bases left unmatched: 10. CDR3 amino acids: CATSAWGTGVRDTQYF. For the CDR3, the DNA is TGTGCCACCAGCGCTTGGGGGACAGGGGTCAGAGATACGCAGTATTTT.

This clonotype was counted many times. CDR3 sequence: CASSDRTDTEAFF. CDR3 DNA sequence: TGTGCCAGCAGTGACCGGACAGATACCGAAGCTTTCTTT. J is TRBJ1-1 and V is TRBV6-4; D is possibly TRBD1 (6 bases). This CDR3 region has 13 residues. V lost 2 bases, J lost 8 bases, and 12 bases lay in between. Germline values: CDR1 MRHNA, CDR2 SNTAGT.

As concerns this clonotype: A much larger clonotype is one base distant, so this may be a read error. The chain joins TRBV12-3 or TRBV12-4 to TRBJ1-1, with 7 bases identical to TRBD1. The CDR3 is 15 residues long. Germline trimming cut 5 bases from V and 3 bases from J; bases unmatched to any gene: 9. In DNA, the CDR3 is TGTGCCAGCAGTACGAAGAGGGGGCTGGACACTGAAGCTTTCTTT. It specifies CASSTKRGLDTEAFF.